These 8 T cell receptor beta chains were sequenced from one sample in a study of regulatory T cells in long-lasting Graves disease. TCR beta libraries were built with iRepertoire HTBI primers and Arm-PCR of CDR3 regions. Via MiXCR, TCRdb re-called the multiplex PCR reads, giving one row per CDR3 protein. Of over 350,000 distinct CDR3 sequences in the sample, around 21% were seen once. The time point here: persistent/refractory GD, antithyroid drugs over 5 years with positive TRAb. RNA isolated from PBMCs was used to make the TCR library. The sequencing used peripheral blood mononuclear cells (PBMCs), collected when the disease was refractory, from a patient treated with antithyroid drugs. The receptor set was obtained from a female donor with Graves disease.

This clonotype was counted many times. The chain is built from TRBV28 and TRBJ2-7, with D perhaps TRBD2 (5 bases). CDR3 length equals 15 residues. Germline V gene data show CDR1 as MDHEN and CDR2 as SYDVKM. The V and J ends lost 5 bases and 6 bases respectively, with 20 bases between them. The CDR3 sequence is CASSPLQVRAGEQYF. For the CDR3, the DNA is TGTGCCAGCAGTCCCCTCCAGGTGCGGGCAGGCGAGCAGTACTTC.

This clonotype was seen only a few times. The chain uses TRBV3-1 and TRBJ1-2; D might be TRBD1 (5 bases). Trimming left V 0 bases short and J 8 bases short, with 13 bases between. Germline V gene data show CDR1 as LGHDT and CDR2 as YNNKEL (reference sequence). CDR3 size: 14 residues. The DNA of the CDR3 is TGTGCCAGCAGCCAAGAGCCCGGGGGTAGAGGCTACACCTTC. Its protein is CASSQEPGGRGYTF. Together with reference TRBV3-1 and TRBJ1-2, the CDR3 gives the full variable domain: DTAVSQTPKYLVTQMGNDKSIKCEQNLGHDTMYWYKQDSKKFLKIMFSYNNKELIINETVPNRFSPKSPDKAHLNLHINSLELGDSAVYFCASSQEPGGRGYTFGSGTRLTVV.

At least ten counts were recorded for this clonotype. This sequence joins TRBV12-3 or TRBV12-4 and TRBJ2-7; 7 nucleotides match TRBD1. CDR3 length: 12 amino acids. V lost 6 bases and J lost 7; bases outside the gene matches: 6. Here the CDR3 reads CASRDGTVEQYF. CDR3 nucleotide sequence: TGTGCCAGCAGGGACGGGACAGTTGAGCAGTACTTC.

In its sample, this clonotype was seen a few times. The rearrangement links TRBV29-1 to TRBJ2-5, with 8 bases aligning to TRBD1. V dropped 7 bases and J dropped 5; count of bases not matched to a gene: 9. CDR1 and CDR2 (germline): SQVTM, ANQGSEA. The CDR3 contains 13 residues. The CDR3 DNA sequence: TGCAGCGCCCAGACAGGGGTGGGCGAGACCCAGTACTTC. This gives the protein CSAQTGVGETQYF.

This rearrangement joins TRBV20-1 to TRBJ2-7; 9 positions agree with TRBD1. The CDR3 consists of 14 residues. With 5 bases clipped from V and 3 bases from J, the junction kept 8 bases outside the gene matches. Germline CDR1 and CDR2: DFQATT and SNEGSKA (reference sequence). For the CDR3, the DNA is TGCAGTGCTTTGGACAGGGGAGGAAACTACGAGCAGTACTTC. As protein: CSALDRGGNYEQYF.

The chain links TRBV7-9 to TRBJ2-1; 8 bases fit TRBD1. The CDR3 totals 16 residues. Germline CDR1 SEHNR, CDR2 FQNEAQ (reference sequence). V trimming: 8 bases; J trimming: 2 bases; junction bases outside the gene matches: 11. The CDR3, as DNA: TGTGCCAGCGGCAGGGGGCTACAGACCCCCTACAATGAGCAGTTCTTC. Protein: CASGRGLQTPYNEQFF.

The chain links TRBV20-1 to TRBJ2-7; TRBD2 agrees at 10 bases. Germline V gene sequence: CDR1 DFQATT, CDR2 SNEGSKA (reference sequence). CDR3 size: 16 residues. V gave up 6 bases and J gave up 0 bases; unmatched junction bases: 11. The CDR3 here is CSATWTSGGSSYEQYF. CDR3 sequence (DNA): TGCAGTGCCACTTGGACTAGCGGAGGGAGCTCCTACGAGCAGTACTTC.

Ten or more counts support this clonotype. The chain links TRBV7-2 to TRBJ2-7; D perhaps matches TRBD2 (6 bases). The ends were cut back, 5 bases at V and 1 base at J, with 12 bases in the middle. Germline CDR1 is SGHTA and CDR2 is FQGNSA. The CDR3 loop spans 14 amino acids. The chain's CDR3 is CASSADGGSYEQYF. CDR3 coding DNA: TGTGCCAGCAGCGCGGACGGAGGGTCCTACGAGCAGTACTTC.